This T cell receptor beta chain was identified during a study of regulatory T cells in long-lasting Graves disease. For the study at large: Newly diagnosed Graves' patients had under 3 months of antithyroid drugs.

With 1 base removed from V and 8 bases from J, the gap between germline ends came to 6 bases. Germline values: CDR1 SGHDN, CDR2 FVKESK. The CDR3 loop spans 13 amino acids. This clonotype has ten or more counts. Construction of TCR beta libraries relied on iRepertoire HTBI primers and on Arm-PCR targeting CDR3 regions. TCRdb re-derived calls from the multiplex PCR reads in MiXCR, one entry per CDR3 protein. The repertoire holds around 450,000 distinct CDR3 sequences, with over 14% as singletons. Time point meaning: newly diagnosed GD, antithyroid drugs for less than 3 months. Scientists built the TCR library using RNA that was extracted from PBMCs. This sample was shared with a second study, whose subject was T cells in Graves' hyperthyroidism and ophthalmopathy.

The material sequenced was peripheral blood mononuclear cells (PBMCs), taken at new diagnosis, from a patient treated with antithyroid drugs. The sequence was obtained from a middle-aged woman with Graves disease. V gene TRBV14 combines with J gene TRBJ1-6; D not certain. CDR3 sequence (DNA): TGTGCCAGCAGCCAAGTTGTGTATTCACCCCTCCACTTT. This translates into CASSQVVYSPLHF.